The rows below give T cell receptor beta chains drawn from one sample of a study of OX40 agonist ivuxolimab in advanced cancers. The data were produced by immunoSEQ multiplex PCR, yet TCRdb's version contains in-frame clones alone and is incomplete. The table includes 55,000 to 90,000 clones, more than 80% detected once. The sample was CD4+ or CD8+ T cells sorted from blood, taken in a trial of the OX40 agonist ivuxolimab. Source of these receptors: an adult with an advanced solid tumor such as melanoma, head and neck, liver or kidney cancer. CDR3s include the opening cysteine and the closing phenylalanine or tryptophan. Fields, in order: J gene, D gene, clone size, V gene, CDR3 protein, CDR3 DNA. A D gene is named only where the DNA matches it firmly. Rows may omit the clone size; those that give it use once, few, many or a size class.

TRBJ2-6 NA once TRBV19 CASGGTGANVLTF TGTGCCTCAGGAGGGACTGGGGCCAACGTCCTGACTTTC
TRBJ2-7 TRBD1 NA TRBV7-6 CASSLQGRSYEQYF TGTGCCAGCAGCCTACAGGGGCGCTCCTACGAGCAGTACTTC
TRBJ2-3 NA once TRBV25-1 CASSEFRGGTDTQYF TGTGCCAGCAGTGAATTTCGGGGAGGCACAGATACGCAGTATTTT
TRBJ2-6 TRBD2 NA TRBV6-1 CASSSGGSGANVLTF TGTGCCAGCAGCTCCGGGGGGTCTGGGGCCAACGTCCTGACTTTC
TRBJ2-7 NA NA TRBV30 CAWSFLGQREQYF TGTGCCTGGAGTTTTCTGGGCCAGCGCGAGCAGTACTTC
TRBJ2-2 TRBD1 NA TRBV5-4 CASSIQGRGTGELFF TGTGCCAGCAGCATACAGGGGAGAGGGACCGGGGAGCTGTTTTTT
TRBJ1-1 NA NA TRBV10-3 CAIRDSSTEAFF TGTGCCATCAGGGACAGTAGCACTGAAGCTTTCTTT
TRBJ2-3 TRBD2 few TRBV11-2 CASSPTTSGADTQYF TGTGCCAGCAGCCCCACGACTAGCGGGGCAGATACGCAGTATTTT
TRBJ2-7 TRBD2 NA TRBV6-6 CASSYDGGGAYEQYF TGTGCCAGCAGTTACGACGGCGGGGGGGCCTACGAGCAGTACTTC
TRBJ2-7 NA few TRBV6-6 CASSSQVPSYEQYF TGTGCCAGCAGTTCGCAGGTCCCTTCCTACGAGCAGTACTTC
TRBJ2-5 TRBD2 few TRBV5-1 CASSLVAGDLQETQYF TGCGCCAGCAGCTTGGTAGCGGGGGACCTCCAAGAGACCCAGTACTTC
TRBJ1-5 NA once TRBV27 CASSSQYSNQPQHF TGTGCCAGCAGTTCGCAGTATAGCAATCAGCCCCAGCATTTT
TRBJ2-5 NA NA TRBV4-2 CASSPLRGAEETQYF TGTGCCAGCAGCCCCCTCCGGGGAGCCGAAGAGACCCAGTACTTC
TRBJ2-7 NA many TRBV4-2 CASSQGSRQSYEQYF TGTGCCAGCAGCCAAGGGTCCAGACAGTCCTACGAGCAGTACTTC
TRBJ1-3 NA once TRBV5-6 CASSRSGSGNTIYF TGTGCCAGCAGCCGGTCGGGGTCGGGAAACACCATATATTTT
TRBJ2-7 NA once TRBV6-5 CATKRRDEQYF TGTGCTACGAAGCGAAGAGACGAGCAGTACTTC